This TCR beta chain was captured in a study of T-cell memory formation after mild COVID-19. This CDR3 region has 16 residues. Germline lookup yields CDR1 KGHDR and CDR2 SFDVKD. Trimming cost V 6 bases and J 2 bases; bases outside gene matches: 6. MiXCR, run by TCRdb on the 5' RACE reads, gives a single entry per CDR3 protein. The data show some 160,000 distinct CDR3 sequences, 25% to 40% seen once. This clonotype came up a few times. This clonotype was sampled from an adult woman who had mild COVID-19 (a few samples of this study predate the infection). Cell type and time point are not known. Source material: PBMCs or a T cell subset sorted from them (not recorded which). J is TRBJ2-3 and V is TRBV24-1, with 11 bases fitting TRBD2. CDR3 bases: TGTGCCACCAGTTACGGACTAGCGGGCCTCACAGATACGCAGTATTTT. Protein: CATSYGLAGLTDTQYF.